This T cell receptor beta chain was found in a study of shared clonotypes between healthy human individuals (dated by TCRdb to 2019 to 2021). Context from the whole study: The cohort comprised two women and a few men aged 18 to 49 years. Between about 0.85 and 8.9 billion PBMCs per donor were obtained by leukapheresis. To estimate repertoire size and how much clonotypes are shared between individuals, the study performed deep sequencing of blood TCR repertoires from roughly five healthy adults. For each donor, CD4 naive and CD4 memory were each given three plates, CD8 naive was given two plates, and CD8 memory was given one plate. Libraries were prepared and TCR repertoires were sequenced by different laboratories using diverse techniques, in order to increase sequencing depth and limit assay-specific biases. Points the paper makes about the study in general: Only blood was sampled, and tissue TCR repertoires likely differ from those in blood. Pairwise subsampling indicated that sequencing depth was expected to affect the degree of clonotype sharing among donors. Rarefaction of sorted-subset datasets indicated incomplete sequencing despite the large sequencing depth. The small number of donors limited the genetic and exposure-history diversity represented. Compared with non-shared clonotypes, clonotypes shared by all four sorted-subset donors had higher generation probabilities. When several donors were compared, the shared fraction of clonotypes was around 5.1% for naive CD4, about 4% for naive CD8, 2% to 2.5% for memory CD4, and 0.3% to 0.5% for memory CD8. Naive subsets generally had larger estimated clonotype richness than memory subsets did.

A word on this clone: Its antigen remains unidentified. Base quality data are lacking; no much larger clone is found one base away.

Using the deep immunoSEQ assay, TCR CDR3 regions were amplified from genomic DNA by multiplex PCR. Extracted genomic DNA from each cell subset was spread evenly across all wells of several immunoSEQ 96-well plates, with each plate serving as a replicate. For sorted subsets, each replicate PCR was loaded with 200 ng genomic DNA, equivalent to 30,000 or so T cell genomes. Purified libraries were measured with a Qubit 3.0 fluorometer, size-checked on a Bioanalyzer 2100, and measured again with the KAPA Library Quantification kit. A separate single-read 150-cycle Illumina NextSeq 550 flow cell was used to sequence each immunoSEQ 96-well plate. In the original analysis: Because the immunoSEQ output included only junctional sequences and no quality scores, the filtering could not be the same as the filtering used for full-length reads. To assign V/J genes and CDR3, sequences were annotated using PyIR, a Python wrapper for IgBLAST v1.9, with IMGT germline references. Any read was removed if the V/J assignment was weak (E-value above 1e-6), the CDR3 was missing, or the read contained stop codons, out-of-frame junctions, or ambiguous translated residues. V3J clonotypes were defined by identical inferred V gene, J gene, and CDR3 amino acid sequence. Percentage overlap between repertoires was computed as shared unique clonotypes divided by the size of the smaller repertoire. Richness of each repertoire was evaluated using RTK rarefaction, the Chao1 estimator, and Recon v2.1 estimates of unobserved clonotypes. Generation probabilities were computed with OLGA for all TCRbeta clonotypes obtained by the gDNA method from a few donors. TCRdb retrieved this table from immuneACCESS and kept in-frame rearrangements only. Not all clones are present; in checked studies, unresolved V genes account for under half, and no reason is known for the remainder. The DNA was the basis for D and trimming; V, J and clone size are from that table. The table for this sample lists under 600,000 clones; approximately 94% of them were counted only once. Jointly, the top ten make up 0.05% to 0.08% of the sample.

Donors were healthy HIV-negative adults with no recently reported acute infections or vaccinations. All donors were Caucasian adults living in Nashville, Tennessee, USA. CD4+ T cells were enriched by magnetic negative selection; naive cells were then positively selected on CD45RA, and the negative fraction formed the memory subset. Blood was collected by leukapheresis, and PBMCs were isolated by Ficoll-Histopaque density gradient centrifugation and then cryopreserved in liquid nitrogen vapor phase. Analytical flow cytometry was used to check the purity and quantity of every magnetically sorted T cell population. Genomic DNA was isolated from every sorted fraction and measured by UV absorbance on a Nanodrop 2000c. The germline V gene provides CDR1 SNHLY and CDR2 FYNNEI. Trimming takes 5 bases from V and 3 bases from J, and the germline ends sit 14 bases apart. Inclusive of the bounding cysteine and phenylalanine, the CDR3 is 14 residues long. The retained sequence is limited to the CDR3, 42 bases, with the frame set at the first base.

The sequence came from a woman aged 25 to 39 in good health. The rearrangement combines TRBV2 with TRBJ2-7, with TRBD2 perhaps the D gene, on 5 matching bases. Material: naive CD4+ T cells sorted from blood. Read against the paper, the sample's cell subset or site label means: CD45RA+ positively selected. The CDR3 region has the sequence CASSPLGSYYEQYF. The DNA is TGTGCCAGCAGTCCACTAGGCTCCTACTACGAGCAGTACTTC.